These 22 T cell receptor beta chains came from one sample sequenced in a study of blood T cell repertoires in COVID-19. The table came from immunoSEQ multiplex PCR; TCRdb's copy has only in-frame clones and leaves some out. The table shows 250,000 to 300,000 clones, with 86% occurring only once. The sequenced sample was peripheral blood. The receptor set was obtained from a man aged 18-30 years with active or convalescent COVID-19.

The rearrangement uses TRBV9 and TRBJ2-1; D is possibly TRBD2 (6 bases). The germline V gene has CDR1 SGDLS and CDR2 YYNGEE. V was shortened by 1 base and J by 3 bases, with 20 bases between the two germline ends. The CDR3 length is 18 residues. CDR3 in amino acids: CASSVNPRGEAIYNEQFF. The DNA for the CDR3 is TGTGCCAGCAGCGTAAACCCAAGAGGGGAGGCCATCTACAATGAGCAGTTCTTC.

The genes are TRBV6-6 and TRBJ1-6; 8 bases map to TRBD1. The CDR3 extends over 14 amino acids. The V segment lost 6 bases and the J segment 9 bases; nucleotides outside the gene matches: 7. Germline V gene lookup returns CDR1 MNHNY and CDR2 SVGAGI (reference sequence). The CDR3 spells CASSPDRVGSPLHF. The CDR3 DNA is TGTGCCAGCAGCCCGGACAGGGTGGGTTCACCCCTCCACTTT.

The chain is built from TRBV5-1 and TRBJ1-1, with 7 bases fitting TRBD1. The CDR3 runs 14 residues. In germline, CDR1 is SGHRS, CDR2 YFSETQ. V was clipped by 4 bases and J by 7 bases; unmatched bases: 10. DNA of the CDR3: TGCGCCAGCAGCGGGCGGACAGGCCGGCTTGAAGCTTTCTTT. Translation gives CASSGRTGRLEAFF.

Note on this clone: The same CDR3 can be traced to other DNA sequences in this sample. The J gene is TRBJ2-7, the V gene TRBV3-1 (or the pseudogene TRBV3-2); tentatively, D is TRBD2 (5 bases). This CDR3 region has 12 residues. Germline CDR1 LGHDT, CDR2 YNNKEL (reference sequence). Trimming cost V 6 bases and J 4 bases, with 10 bases left between them. The CDR3 loop reads CASSLRGYEQYF. CDR3 coding DNA: TGTGCCAGCAGTCTTCGGGGTTACGAGCAGTACTTC.

This chain links TRBV6-5 with TRBJ2-7; 9 bases agree with TRBD1. V lost 6 bases and J lost 5; bases outside the gene matches: 11. Germline CDR1 reads MNHEY; CDR2 reads SVGAGI. The CDR3 totals 15 residues. CDR3 residues: CASSQPRTGVHEQYF. CDR3 nucleotides: TGTGCCAGCAGCCAACCTCGGACAGGGGTCCACGAGCAGTACTTC.

This chain links TRBV28 with TRBJ1-2; D remains ambiguous. Germline loops: CDR1 MDHEN, CDR2 SYDVKM. Trimming took 4 bases from V and 8 from J, leaving 14 bases between them. CDR3 size: 13 residues. CDR3 coding DNA: TGTGCCAGCAGTTGTTCGGGATGCGAGGGCTACACCTTC. This gives the protein CASSCSGCEGYTF.

The chain joins TRBV2 to TRBJ1-6, with 12 bases matching TRBD1. Germline V gene lookup returns CDR1 SNHLY and CDR2 FYNNEI. The CDR3 consists of 15 residues. The ends lost 6 bases at V and 7 bases at J; junction bases unmatched: 4. The CDR3 protein is CASRGDRGLNSPLHF. CDR3 nucleotides: TGTGCCAGCAGGGGGGACAGGGGGCTCAATTCACCCCTCCACTTT.

V and J are TRBV5-1 and TRBJ1-4, with 8 bases that match TRBD1. V lost 0 bases, J lost 5 bases, and 0 bases stayed unmatched. The CDR3 covers 14 residues. From germline, CDR1 is SGHRS and CDR2 YFSETQ. Here the CDR3 DNA reads TGCGCCAGCAGCTTGGACAGGGGGAATGAAAAACTGTTTTTT. This codes for CASSLDRGNEKLFF.

The genes are TRBV2 and TRBJ2-3, with a tentative D call TRBD1 (6 bases). CDR3 length: 16 amino acids. Germline V gives CDR1 SNHLY, CDR2 FYNNEI. Trimming took 8 bases from V and 2 from J, leaving 20 bases between them. This CDR3 reads CASLAGQTPSTDTQYF. The CDR3 coding sequence is TGTGCCAGCCTAGCTGGACAGACACCGTCCACAGATACGCAGTATTTT.

As for this clone: The same CDR3 is also encoded by other DNA sequences in this sample. The J gene is TRBJ1-6, the V gene TRBV28, with a tentative D call TRBD1 (6 bases). Germline-derived CDR1 and CDR2 are MDHEN and SYDVKM. CDR3 size: 14 residues. Trimming cost V 2 bases and J 7 bases, with 9 bases left between them. CDR3 coding DNA: TGTGCCAGCAGTTTAAGGCAGGGGAATTCACCCCTCCACTTT. Its translation: CASSLRQGNSPLHF.

This clone was seen a handful of times. This chain links TRBV2 with TRBJ2-2; no reliable D call. Trimming stripped 8 bases from V and 3 bases from J, with 4 bases between. The CDR3 totals 11 residues. Germline CDR1 SNHLY, CDR2 FYNNEI. The CDR3: CASSDTGELFF. The CDR3 coding sequence is TGTGCCAGCTCGGACACCGGGGAGCTGTTTTTT.

The chain links TRBV7-2 to TRBJ1-5, with a tentative D call TRBD1 (6 bases). The V end was cut by 3 bases, the J end by 3 bases, with 12 bases between. The CDR3 runs to 15 residues. Germline values: CDR1 SGHTA, CDR2 FQGNSA. The CDR3 nucleotides are TGTGCCAGCAGCTTGGGCGGGGGGCTCAATCAGCCCCAGCATTTT. As protein: CASSLGGGLNQPQHF.

This clone has a single count. V gene TRBV18 combines with J gene TRBJ1-5; possible D gene TRBD1, 5 bases. Germline assignment: CDR1 KGHSH and CDR2 LQKENI. The CDR3 spans 14 residues. V gave up 1 base and J gave up 4 bases, with 8 bases separating them. CDR3 bases: TGTGCCAGCTCACCACAGGACATGAATCAGCCCCAGCATTTT. It yields the protein CASSPQDMNQPQHF.

J is TRBJ2-2 and V is TRBV2; 8 bases are a match to TRBD1. Germline lookup yields CDR1 SNHLY and CDR2 FYNNEI. The CDR3 is 14 residues long. V gave up 10 bases and J gave up 1 base; unmatched junction bases: 5. This chain's CDR3 is CATRTGGNTGELFF. CDR3 sequence (DNA): TGTGCCACCAGAACAGGGGGGAACACCGGGGAGCTGTTTTTT.

This sequence joins TRBV7-2 and TRBJ2-7, with D uncertain. CDR3 length: 12 amino acids. The germline V gene encodes CDR1 SGHTA and CDR2 FQGNSA. The V and J ends lost 3 bases and 3 bases respectively, with 6 bases between them. The CDR3 sequence: CASSLSLYEQYF. The CDR3, as DNA: TGTGCCAGCAGCTTGAGTCTCTACGAGCAGTACTTC.

This clone was seen a few times. The chain combines TRBV6-5 with TRBJ2-6; 8 bases fit TRBD1. CDR3 length: 15 amino acids. CDR1 and CDR2 (germline): MNHEY, SVGAGI. V lost 4 bases to trimming and J lost 3 bases; unmatched junction nucleotides: 2. The CDR3 DNA sequence: TGTGCCAGCAGTTCCAGGGGGCTTGGGGCCAACGTCCTGACTTTC. Its protein product is CASSSRGLGANVLTF.

The chain uses TRBV19 and TRBJ2-5; 9 bases are a match to TRBD2. The CDR3 is 14 residues long. Germline values: CDR1 LNHDA, CDR2 SQIVND (reference sequence). V was pared by 5 bases and J by 2 bases, with 3 bases of the junction left unmatched. CDR3 in DNA: TGTGCCAGTAGTCGCCTAGCGGGACAAGAGACCCAGTACTTC. It translates to CASSRLAGQETQYF.

CDR3 nucleotide sequence: TGTGCCAGCGGGAGTCGTTTGGGAGCTTTCTTT. Amino acids: CASGSRLGAFF. J is TRBJ1-1 and V is TRBV7-9; D remains unclear. Germline V gene sequence: CDR1 SEHNR, CDR2 FQNEAQ (reference sequence). This CDR3 spans 11 amino acids. Trimming pared 8 bases from V and 10 bases from J, leaving 14 bases between.

The rearrangement joins TRBV7-3 to TRBJ1-3; tentative D call: TRBD1 (6 bases). Germline V gene lookup returns CDR1 SGHTA and CDR2 FQGTGA. With 2 bases removed from V and 5 bases from J, the gap between germline ends came to 19 bases. This CDR3 is built from 17 residues. This CDR3 reads CASSLSTDDRPRNTIYF. The DNA of the CDR3 is TGTGCCAGCAGCTTATCCACGGATGACAGGCCCAGAAACACCATATATTTT.

The chain couples TRBV5-1 to TRBJ2-2, with D unclear. There are 13 residues in the CDR3. The V gene's germline CDR1 is SGHRS and CDR2 YFSETQ. V gave up 6 bases and J gave up 5 bases, with 11 bases separating them. CDR3 loop: CASTYIGTGELFF. CDR3 nucleotides: TGCGCCAGCACCTATATCGGGACCGGGGAGCTGTTTTTT.

This chain links TRBV6-5 with TRBJ2-3; 8 bases map to TRBD2. V trimming: 0 bases; J trimming: 11 bases; junction bases outside the gene matches: 7. The CDR3 totals 14 residues. Germline CDR1 and CDR2: MNHEY and SVGAGI. DNA of the CDR3: TGTGCCAGCAGTTACTCCCGGGGGGGGATCAAGCAGTATTTT. Encoded protein: CASSYSRGGIKQYF.

The chain's CDR3 is CASRATGELFF. The CDR3 DNA follows: TGTGCCAGCAGGGCCACCGGGGAGCTGTTTTTT. This rearrangement joins TRBV6-6 to TRBJ2-2; D ambiguous. The CDR3 length is 11 residues. Germline CDR1 reads MNHNY; CDR2 reads SVGAGI (reference sequence). V was shortened by 6 bases and J by 4 bases, with 3 bases between the two germline ends.